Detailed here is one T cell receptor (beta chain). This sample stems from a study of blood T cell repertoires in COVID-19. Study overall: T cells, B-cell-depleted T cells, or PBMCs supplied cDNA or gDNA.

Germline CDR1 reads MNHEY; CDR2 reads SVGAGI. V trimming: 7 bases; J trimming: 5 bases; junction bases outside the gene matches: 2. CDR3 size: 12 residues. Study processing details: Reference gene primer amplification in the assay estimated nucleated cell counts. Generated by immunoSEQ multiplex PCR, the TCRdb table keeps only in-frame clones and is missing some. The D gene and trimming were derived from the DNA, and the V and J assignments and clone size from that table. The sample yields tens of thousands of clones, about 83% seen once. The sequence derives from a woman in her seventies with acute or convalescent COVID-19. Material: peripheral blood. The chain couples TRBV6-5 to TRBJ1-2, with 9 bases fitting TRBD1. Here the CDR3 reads CASTGTGYGYTF. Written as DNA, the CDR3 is TGTGCCAGCACGGGGACAGGGTATGGCTACACCTTC.